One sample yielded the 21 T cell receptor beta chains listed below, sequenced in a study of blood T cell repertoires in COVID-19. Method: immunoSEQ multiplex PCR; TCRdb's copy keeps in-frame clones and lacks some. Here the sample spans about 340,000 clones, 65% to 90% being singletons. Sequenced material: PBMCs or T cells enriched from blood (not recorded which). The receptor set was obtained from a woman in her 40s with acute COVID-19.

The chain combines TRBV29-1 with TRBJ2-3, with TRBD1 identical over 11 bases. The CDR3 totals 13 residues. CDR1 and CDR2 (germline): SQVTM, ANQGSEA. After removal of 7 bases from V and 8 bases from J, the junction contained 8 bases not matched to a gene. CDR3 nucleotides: TGCAGCGCGGACAGGGGGCTAGGGGGTACGCAGTATTTT. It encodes CSADRGLGGTQYF.

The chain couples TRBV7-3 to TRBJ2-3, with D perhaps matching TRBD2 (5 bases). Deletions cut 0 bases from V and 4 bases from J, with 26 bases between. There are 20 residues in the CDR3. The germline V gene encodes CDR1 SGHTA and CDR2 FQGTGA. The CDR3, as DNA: TGTGCCAGCAGCTTAACCGCCCTCTCGAGGGATGCGGGCCGGGCAGATACGCAGTATTTT. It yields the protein CASSLTALSRDAGRADTQYF.

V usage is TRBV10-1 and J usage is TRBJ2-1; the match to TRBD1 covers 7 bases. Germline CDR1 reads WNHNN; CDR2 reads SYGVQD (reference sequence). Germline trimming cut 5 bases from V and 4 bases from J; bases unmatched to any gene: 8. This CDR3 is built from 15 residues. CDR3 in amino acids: CASSTYRDRYNEQFF. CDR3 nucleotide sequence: TGCGCCAGCAGTACCTACCGGGACAGATACAATGAGCAGTTCTTC.

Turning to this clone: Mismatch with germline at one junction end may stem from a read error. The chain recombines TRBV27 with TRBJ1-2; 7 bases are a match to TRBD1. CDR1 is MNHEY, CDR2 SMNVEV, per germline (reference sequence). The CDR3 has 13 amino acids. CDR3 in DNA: TGTGCCAGCAAAGGACAGGCTAATTATGGCTACACCTTC. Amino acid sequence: CASKGQANYGYTF.

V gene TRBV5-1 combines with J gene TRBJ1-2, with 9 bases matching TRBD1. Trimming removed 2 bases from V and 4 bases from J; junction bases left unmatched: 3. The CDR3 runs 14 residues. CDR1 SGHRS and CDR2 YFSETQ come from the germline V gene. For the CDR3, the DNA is TGCGCCAGCAGCTTCGGGACAGGGACCTATGGCTACACCTTC. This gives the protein CASSFGTGTYGYTF.

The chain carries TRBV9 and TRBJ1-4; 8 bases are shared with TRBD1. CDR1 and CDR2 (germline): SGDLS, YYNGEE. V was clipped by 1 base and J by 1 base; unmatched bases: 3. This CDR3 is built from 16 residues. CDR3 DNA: TGTGCCAGCAGCGTATTGACAGGGGAAACTAATGAAAAACTGTTTTTT. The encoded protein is CASSVLTGETNEKLFF.

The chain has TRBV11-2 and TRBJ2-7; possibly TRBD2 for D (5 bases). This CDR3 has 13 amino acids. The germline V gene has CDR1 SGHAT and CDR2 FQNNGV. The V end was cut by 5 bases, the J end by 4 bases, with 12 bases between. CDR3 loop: CASSQLGMYEQYF. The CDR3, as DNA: TGTGCCAGCAGCCAACTAGGGATGTACGAGCAGTACTTC.

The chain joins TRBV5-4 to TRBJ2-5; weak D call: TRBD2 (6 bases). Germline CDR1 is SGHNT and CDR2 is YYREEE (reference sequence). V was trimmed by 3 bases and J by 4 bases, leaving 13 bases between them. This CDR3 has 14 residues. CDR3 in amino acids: CASSSGTYRETQYF. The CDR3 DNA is TGTGCCAGCAGCTCTGGGACTTATCGAGAGACCCAGTACTTC.

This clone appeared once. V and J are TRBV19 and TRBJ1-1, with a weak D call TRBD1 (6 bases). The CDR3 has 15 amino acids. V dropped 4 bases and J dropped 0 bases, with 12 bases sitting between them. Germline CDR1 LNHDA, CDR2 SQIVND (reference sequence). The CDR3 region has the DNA TGTGCCAGTAGTAGGACAGACCTCATGAACACTGAAGCTTTCTTT. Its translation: CASSRTDLMNTEAFF.

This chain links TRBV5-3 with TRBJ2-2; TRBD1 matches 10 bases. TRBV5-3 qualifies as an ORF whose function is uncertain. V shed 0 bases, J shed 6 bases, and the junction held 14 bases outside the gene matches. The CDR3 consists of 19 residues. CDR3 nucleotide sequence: TGTGCCAGAAGCTTGGCCGCGACAGGGGGCTTTGGAAAGGCCGGGGAGCTGTTTTTT. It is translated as CARSLAATGGFGKAGELFF.

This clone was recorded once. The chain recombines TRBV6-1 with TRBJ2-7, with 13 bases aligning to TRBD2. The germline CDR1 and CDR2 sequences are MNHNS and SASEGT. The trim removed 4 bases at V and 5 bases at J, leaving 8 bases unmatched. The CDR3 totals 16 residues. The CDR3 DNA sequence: TGTGCCAGCAGTGCCCTAGGACTAGCGGGAGTACACGAGCAGTACTTC. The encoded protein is CASSALGLAGVHEQYF.

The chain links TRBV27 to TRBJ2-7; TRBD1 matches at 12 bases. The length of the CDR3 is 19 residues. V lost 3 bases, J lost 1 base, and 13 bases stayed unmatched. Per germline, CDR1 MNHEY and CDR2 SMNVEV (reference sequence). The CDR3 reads CASSFSEPGQGALSYEQYF. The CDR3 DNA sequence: TGTGCCAGCAGTTTTAGCGAGCCGGGACAGGGGGCTCTTTCCTACGAGCAGTACTTC.

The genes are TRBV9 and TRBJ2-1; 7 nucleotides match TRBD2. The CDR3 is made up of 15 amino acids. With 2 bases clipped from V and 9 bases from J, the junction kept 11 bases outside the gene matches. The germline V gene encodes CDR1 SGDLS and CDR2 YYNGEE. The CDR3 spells CASSVSEGRDGEQFF. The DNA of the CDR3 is TGTGCCAGCAGCGTCTCGGAGGGGAGGGACGGTGAGCAGTTCTTC.

The CDR3 sequence is CASSELLGNQPQHF. The DNA for the CDR3 is TGTGCCAGTAGCGAATTATTAGGCAATCAGCCCCAGCATTTT. The V call is TRBV19, the J call TRBJ1-5; D gene uncertain. V gave up 6 bases and J gave up 2 bases, with 11 bases separating them. CDR3 length: 14 amino acids. Germline V gene lookup returns CDR1 LNHDA and CDR2 SQIVND (reference sequence).

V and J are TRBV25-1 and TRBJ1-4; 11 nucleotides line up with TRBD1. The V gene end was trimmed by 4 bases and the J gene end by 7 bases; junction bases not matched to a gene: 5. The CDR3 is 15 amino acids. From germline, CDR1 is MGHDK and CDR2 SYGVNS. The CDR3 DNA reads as TGTGCCAGCAGTGGGACAGGGGGCAAAAGTGAAAAACTGTTTTTT. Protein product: CASSGTGGKSEKLFF.

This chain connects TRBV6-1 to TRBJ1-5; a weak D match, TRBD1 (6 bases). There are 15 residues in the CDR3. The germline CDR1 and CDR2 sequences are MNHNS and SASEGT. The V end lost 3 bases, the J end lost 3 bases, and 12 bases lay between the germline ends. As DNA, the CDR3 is TGTGCCAGCAGTGAGGTGACAGGCAACAATCAGCCCCAGCATTTT. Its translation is CASSEVTGNNQPQHF.

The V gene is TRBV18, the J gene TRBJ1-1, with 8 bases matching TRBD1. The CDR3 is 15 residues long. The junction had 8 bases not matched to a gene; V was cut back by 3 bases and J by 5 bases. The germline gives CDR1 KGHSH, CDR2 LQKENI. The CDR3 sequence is CASSPAPGGETEAFF. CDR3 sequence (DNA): TGTGCCAGCTCACCCGCGCCAGGGGGCGAAACTGAAGCTTTCTTT.

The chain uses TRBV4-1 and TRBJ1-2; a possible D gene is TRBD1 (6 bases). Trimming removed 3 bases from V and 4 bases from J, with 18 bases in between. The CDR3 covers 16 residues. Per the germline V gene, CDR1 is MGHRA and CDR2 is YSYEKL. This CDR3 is CASSHMVLQGFYGYTF. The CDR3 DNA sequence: TGCGCCAGCAGCCACATGGTGTTACAGGGTTTCTATGGCTACACCTTC.

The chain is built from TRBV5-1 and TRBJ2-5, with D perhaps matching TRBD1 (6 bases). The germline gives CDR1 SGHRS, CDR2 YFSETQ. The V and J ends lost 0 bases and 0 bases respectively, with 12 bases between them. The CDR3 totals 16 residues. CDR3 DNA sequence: TGCGCCAGCAGCTTGGCCGGAACAGGGAACCAAGAGACCCAGTACTTC. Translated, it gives CASSLAGTGNQETQYF.

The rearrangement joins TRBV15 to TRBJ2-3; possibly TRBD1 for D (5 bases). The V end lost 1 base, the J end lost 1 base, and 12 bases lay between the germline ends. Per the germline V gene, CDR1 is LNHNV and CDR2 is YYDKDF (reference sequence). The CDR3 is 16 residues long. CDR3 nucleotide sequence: TGTGCCACCAGCAGAGCTCAGCTGACAGGCACAGATACGCAGTATTTT. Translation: CATSRAQLTGTDTQYF.

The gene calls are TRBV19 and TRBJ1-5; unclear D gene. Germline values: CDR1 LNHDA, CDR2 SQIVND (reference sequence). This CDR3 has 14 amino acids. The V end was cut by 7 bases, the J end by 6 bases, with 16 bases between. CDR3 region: CASNPRLHTQPQHF. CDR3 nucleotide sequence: TGTGCCAGTAATCCCCGTCTTCACACTCAGCCCCAGCATTTT.